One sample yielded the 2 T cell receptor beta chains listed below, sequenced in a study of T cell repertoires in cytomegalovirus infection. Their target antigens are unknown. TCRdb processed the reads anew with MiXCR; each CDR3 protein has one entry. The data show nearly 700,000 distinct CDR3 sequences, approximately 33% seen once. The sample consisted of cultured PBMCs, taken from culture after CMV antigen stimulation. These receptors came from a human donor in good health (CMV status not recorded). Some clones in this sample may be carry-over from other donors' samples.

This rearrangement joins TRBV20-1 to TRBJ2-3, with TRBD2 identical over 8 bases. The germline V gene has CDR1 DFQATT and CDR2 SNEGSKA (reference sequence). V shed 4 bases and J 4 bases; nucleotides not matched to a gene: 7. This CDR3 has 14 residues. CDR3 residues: CSATSFGRADTQYF. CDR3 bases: TGCAGTGCTACGTCCTTCGGGAGGGCAGATACGCAGTATTTT.

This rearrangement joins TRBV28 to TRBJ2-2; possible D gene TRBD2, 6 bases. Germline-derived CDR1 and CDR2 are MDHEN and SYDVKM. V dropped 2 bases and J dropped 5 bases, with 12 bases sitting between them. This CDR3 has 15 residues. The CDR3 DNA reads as TGTGCCAGCAGTTTACTGGACGGAGGGACCGGGGAGCTGTTTTTT. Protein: CASSLLDGGTGELFF.